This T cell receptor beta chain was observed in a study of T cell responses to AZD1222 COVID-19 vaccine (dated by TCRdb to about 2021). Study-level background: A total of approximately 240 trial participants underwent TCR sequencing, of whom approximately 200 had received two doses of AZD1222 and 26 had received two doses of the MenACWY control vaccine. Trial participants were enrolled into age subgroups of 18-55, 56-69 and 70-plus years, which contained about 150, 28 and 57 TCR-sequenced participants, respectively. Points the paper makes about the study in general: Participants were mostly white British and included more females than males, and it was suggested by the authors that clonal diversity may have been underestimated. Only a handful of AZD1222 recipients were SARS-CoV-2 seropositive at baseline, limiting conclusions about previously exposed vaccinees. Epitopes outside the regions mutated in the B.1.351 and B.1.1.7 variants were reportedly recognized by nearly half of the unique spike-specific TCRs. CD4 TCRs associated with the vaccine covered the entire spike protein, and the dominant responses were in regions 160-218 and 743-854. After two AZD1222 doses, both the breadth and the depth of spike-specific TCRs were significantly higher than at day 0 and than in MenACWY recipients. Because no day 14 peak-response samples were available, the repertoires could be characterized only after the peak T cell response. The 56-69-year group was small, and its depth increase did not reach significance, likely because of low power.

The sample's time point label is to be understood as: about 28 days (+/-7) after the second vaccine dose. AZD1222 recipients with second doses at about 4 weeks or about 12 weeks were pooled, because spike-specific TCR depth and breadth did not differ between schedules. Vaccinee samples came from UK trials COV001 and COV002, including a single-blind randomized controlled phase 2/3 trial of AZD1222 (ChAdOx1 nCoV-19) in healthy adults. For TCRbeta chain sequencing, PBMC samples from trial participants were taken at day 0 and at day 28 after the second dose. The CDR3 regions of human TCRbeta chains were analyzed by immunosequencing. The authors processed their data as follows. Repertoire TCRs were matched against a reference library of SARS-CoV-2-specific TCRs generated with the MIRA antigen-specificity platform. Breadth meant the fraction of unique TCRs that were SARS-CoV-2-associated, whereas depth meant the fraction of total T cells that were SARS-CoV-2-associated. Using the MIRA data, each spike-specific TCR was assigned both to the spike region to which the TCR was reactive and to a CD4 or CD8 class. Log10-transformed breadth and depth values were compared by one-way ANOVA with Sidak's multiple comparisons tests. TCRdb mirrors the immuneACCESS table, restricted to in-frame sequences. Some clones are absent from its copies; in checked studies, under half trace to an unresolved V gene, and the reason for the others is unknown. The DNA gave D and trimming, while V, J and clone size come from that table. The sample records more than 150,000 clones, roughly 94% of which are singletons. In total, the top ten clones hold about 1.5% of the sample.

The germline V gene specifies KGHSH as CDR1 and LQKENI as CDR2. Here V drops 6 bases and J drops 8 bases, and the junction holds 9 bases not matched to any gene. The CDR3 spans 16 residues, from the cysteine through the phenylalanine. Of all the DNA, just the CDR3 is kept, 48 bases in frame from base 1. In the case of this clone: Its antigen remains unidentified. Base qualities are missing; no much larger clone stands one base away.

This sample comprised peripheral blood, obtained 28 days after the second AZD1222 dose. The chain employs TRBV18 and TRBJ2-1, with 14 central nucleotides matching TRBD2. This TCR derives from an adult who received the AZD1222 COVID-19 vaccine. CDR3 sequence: CASSLTGLAGGDEQFF. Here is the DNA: TGTGCCAGCTCCCTAACCGGACTAGCGGGGGGCGATGAGCAGTTCTTC.